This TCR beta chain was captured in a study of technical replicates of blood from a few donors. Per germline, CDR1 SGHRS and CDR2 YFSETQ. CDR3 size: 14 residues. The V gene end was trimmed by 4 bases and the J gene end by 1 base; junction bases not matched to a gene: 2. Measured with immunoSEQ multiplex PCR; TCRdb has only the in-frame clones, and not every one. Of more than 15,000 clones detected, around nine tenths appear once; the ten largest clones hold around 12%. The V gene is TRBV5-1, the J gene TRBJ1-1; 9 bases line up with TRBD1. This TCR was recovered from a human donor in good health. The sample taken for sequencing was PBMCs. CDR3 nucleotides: TGCGCCAGCAGCATACAGGGGGCGAACACTGAAGCTTTCTTT. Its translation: CASSIQGANTEAFF.